Each of the 15 T cell receptor beta chains below was sequenced from the same sample in a study of blood T cells in healthy people across ages. Alongside a J-beta primer mix, a sample-barcoded 5' primer served in a second PCR lasting roughly 6 to 11 cycles. A single record per CDR3 protein comes from TCRdb applying MiXCR to the 5' RACE reads. This table holds about 970,000 distinct CDR3 sequences, roughly half found once. Sequencing input: blood. All receptors derive from a woman aged 55-70 years in good health.

The CDR3 here is CSAMKNDNSPLHF. DNA for the CDR3: TGCAGTGCTATGAAGAATGATAATTCACCCCTCCACTTT. The genes are TRBV20-1 and TRBJ1-6; D gene uncertain. This CDR3 is built from 13 residues. Trimming stripped 4 bases from V and 5 bases from J, with 9 bases between. Germline V lookup: CDR1 DFQATT, CDR2 SNEGSKA (reference sequence).

V and J are TRBV6-5 and TRBJ1-5, with D possibly TRBD1 on 5 matching bases. Trimming left V 6 bases short and J 5 bases short, with 17 bases between. In germline, CDR1 is MNHEY, CDR2 SVGAGI. The CDR3 is 15 residues long. CDR3 sequence: CASRATGAGDQPQHF. DNA for the CDR3: TGTGCCAGCAGGGCCACCGGGGCTGGGGATCAGCCCCAGCATTTT.

The gene calls are TRBV5-1 and TRBJ2-3, with no clear D. Germline V gene lookup returns CDR1 SGHRS and CDR2 YFSETQ. V lost 6 bases and J lost 3, with 11 bases in between. The CDR3 has 13 residues. In nucleotides, the CDR3 is TGCGCCAGCAACCCAACCTCAACAGATACGCAGTATTTT. Translating it yields CASNPTSTDTQYF.

V usage is TRBV4-3 and J usage is TRBJ2-4, with TRBD1 as a possible D gene (5 bases). The CDR3 length is 14 residues. Germline lookup yields CDR1 LGHNA and CDR2 YSLEER. Deletions cut 4 bases from V and 5 bases from J, with 12 bases between. CDR3 nucleotide sequence: TGCGCCAGCAGCCGACAGACCAGGGAAAACATTCAGTACTTC. Translated, it gives CASSRQTRENIQYF.

This clonotype was counted between two and nine times. The rearrangement uses TRBV28 and TRBJ2-5; D remains ambiguous. Deletions cut 10 bases from V and 7 bases from J, with 16 bases between. Germline V gene sequence: CDR1 MDHEN, CDR2 SYDVKM. CDR3 length: 12 amino acids. The CDR3 region has the DNA TGTGCCACTGAGAGACCCCCCGGGACCCAGTACTTC. Translation: CATERPPGTQYF.

The chain has TRBV28 and TRBJ2-5; 11 nucleotides line up with TRBD2. The J call may not be correct, given that the DNA end is closer to TRBJ2-7. The CDR3 extends over 16 amino acids. The germline gives CDR1 MDHEN, CDR2 SYDVKM. CDR3 nucleotide sequence: TGTGCCAGCAGTACGAGACTAGCGGGACACACCTACGAGCAGTACTTC. Translating gives CASSTRLAGHTYEQYF.

This clonotype came up a few times. The V and J genes are TRBV4-2 and TRBJ1-4; TRBD1 aligns across 7 bases. Losses at the gene ends were 1 base for V and 1 base for J; bases not matched to a gene: 0. There are 15 residues in the CDR3. Germline values: CDR1 LGHNA, CDR2 YNFKEQ. This CDR3 reads CASSQGTGTNEKLFF. The CDR3 DNA reads as TGTGCCAGCAGCCAAGGGACAGGAACTAATGAAAAACTGTTTTTT.

This clonotype has just a few counts. V gene TRBV6-2 or TRBV6-3 combines with J gene TRBJ2-7, with D possibly matching TRBD2 (5 bases). CDR3 length equals 13 residues. Trimming left V 5 bases short and J 2 bases short, with 10 bases between. The germline V gene encodes CDR1 MNHEY and CDR2 SVGEGT. In nucleotides, the CDR3 is TGTGCCAGCAGTCCAGACTACCCCTACGAGCAGTACTTC. Protein: CASSPDYPYEQYF.

The CDR3, as DNA: TGCGCCAGCAGCTTGGGGGCAGGGGGCATGAACACTGAAGCTTTCTTT. Translating it yields CASSLGAGGMNTEAFF. V and J are TRBV5-1 and TRBJ1-1, with 8 nucleotides matching TRBD1. V shed 0 bases and J 0 bases; nucleotides not matched to a gene: 4. The CDR3 contains 16 residues. Germline CDR1 reads SGHRS; CDR2 reads YFSETQ.

This chain joins TRBV10-3 and TRBJ2-1; D is possibly TRBD2 (6 bases). The CDR3 consists of 16 residues. V lost 0 bases and J lost 9, with 18 bases in between. Germline assignment: CDR1 ENHRY and CDR2 SYGVKD. CDR3 in DNA: TGTGCCATCAGTGAGTCGACTCGGTCTAGCGAACGTGAGCAGTTCTTC. This encodes CAISESTRSSEREQFF.

This clonotype has just a few counts. The chain links TRBV12-3 or TRBV12-4 to TRBJ2-3; 13 bases match TRBD2. V dropped 6 bases and J dropped 6; count of bases not matched to a gene: 9. The CDR3 spans 16 residues. Here the CDR3 DNA reads TGTGCCAGCAGCCGGACTAGCGGGAGTGGAAGGGATACGCAGTATTTT. This codes for CASSRTSGSGRDTQYF.

This sequence joins TRBV7-3 and TRBJ2-3, with a weak D call TRBD1 (5 bases). The V gene's germline CDR1 is SGHTA and CDR2 FQGTGA. The length of the CDR3 is 13 residues. V was cut by 6 bases and J by 4 bases, with 11 bases left in between. The CDR3 here is CASSDRQSDTQYF. The DNA of the CDR3 is TGTGCCAGCAGTGACAGACAGTCAGATACGCAGTATTTT.

A single count supports this clonotype. CDR3: CAGTGSSNQPQHF. The CDR3 nucleotides read TGTGCCGGCACGGGGTCAAGCAATCAGCCCCAGCATTTT. The gene calls are TRBV2 and TRBJ1-5; D uncertain. Germline V gene data show CDR1 as SNHLY and CDR2 as FYNNEI. The CDR3 sequence is 13 residues long. The V and J ends lost 11 bases and 1 base respectively, with 12 bases between them.

This clonotype was counted many times. This chain connects TRBV29-1 to TRBJ2-4; TRBD2 matches 8 bases. CDR3 length: 14 amino acids. V lost 3 bases and J lost 4; bases outside the gene matches: 5. Germline V gives CDR1 SQVTM, CDR2 ANQGSEA. CDR3 nucleotide sequence: TGCAGCGTTGAGGGACTAGATTCTAAAAACATTCAGTACTTC. Residues: CSVEGLDSKNIQYF. Filled out from reference TRBV29-1 and TRBJ2-4, the complete variable domain reads SAVISQKPSRDICQRGTSLTIQCQVDSQVTMMFWYRQQPGQSLTLIATANQGSEATYESGFVIDKFPISRPNLTFSTLTVSNMSPEDSSIYLCSVEGLDSKNIQYFGAGTRLSVL.

The J gene is TRBJ2-3, the V gene TRBV20-1; 7 positions agree with TRBD2. Germline loops: CDR1 DFQATT, CDR2 SNEGSKA (reference sequence). The ends lost 0 bases at V and 0 bases at J; junction bases unmatched: 3. This CDR3 has 15 amino acids. Here the CDR3 DNA reads TGCAGTGCTAGAGATCACGGGAGGAGCACAGATACGCAGTATTTT. Protein: CSARDHGRSTDTQYF.